This T cell receptor (beta chain) is drawn from a study of blood T cell repertoires in COVID-19 (dated by TCRdb to the early 2020s). As for the study more broadly: Samples from collaborators originated in the United States, Italy and Spain and spanned both the acute and convalescent phases of COVID-19. The prospective study material was composed of cDNA or gDNA derived from T cells, B-cell-depleted T cells, or PBMCs. Deeply sampled blood TCRbeta repertoires from subjects exposed to, actively infected with, or recovered from COVID-19 were included in the dataset. The repertoires were made available in a free public database intended to serve as a resource for research on the immune response to SARS-CoV-2. The samples were drawn from two sources: the first 160 participants of the ongoing ImmuneRACE study, and 1,000 to 1,500 subjects contributed by 6 global collaborators. Sample metadata almost always included a de-identified subject ID, COVID-19 status, age in years and sex. Where available, HLA class I and class II types were obtained from metadata supplied by the sample provider rather than from assay-based typing.

Comments on this clone: There is no known antigen for this receptor. Per-base qualities were not stored, and no clone one base away is much larger. The same CDR3 arises from other DNA sequences in this sample as well.

Collaborating institutions collected whole blood in K2EDTA tubes following their own protocols. Collaborator samples were shipped for TCRbeta analysis as frozen whole blood, isolated PBMCs, or DNA extracted from either sample type. TCRbeta CDR3 regions were amplified from genomic DNA using the immunoSEQ Assay, a bias-controlled multiplex PCR. The study's own analysis went as follows. The number of nucleated cells in each sample was estimated from the amplification of reference gene primers within the assay. To quantify the absolute abundance of each unique TCRbeta CDR3 rearrangement, sequence reads were collapsed and filtered. For each sample, productive Simpson clonality was calculated as the square root of Simpson's diversity index across productive rearrangements. The table comes from immuneACCESS by way of TCRdb, which keeps in-frame sequences with V and J called. Part of the clones is missing from these tables; in studies checked, under half for an unresolved V gene and the rest for unknown reasons. Clonal size and the V and J genes are those of that table, whereas D and trimming came from the DNA. The sample profile shows about 140,000 clones; about nine tenths of them were found once. The top ten clones comprise about 11% of the sample.

The V end loses 2 bases and the J end loses 5 bases, and a stretch of 9 bases separates them. Reading from cysteine to phenylalanine, the CDR3 counts 13 amino acids. The only DNA kept is the CDR3, 39 bases in frame from the first base. Overall results and qualifications from the work: The amount of clinical and demographic metadata varied by source and participant and was provided uncurated.

This TCR came from an elderly woman with acute or convalescent COVID-19. Input material: peripheral blood. The chain links TRBV12-3 or TRBV12-4 with TRBJ1-2; the D gene is perhaps TRBD1, from 5 matching bases. The DNA reads as follows: TGTGCCAGCAGTTTAAGGCAGGGTTATGGCTACACCTTC. It translates to CASSLRQGYGYTF.